This record covers a single TCR beta chain. What it binds is not known. Sequenced by immunoSEQ multiplex PCR; TCRdb stores in-frame clones only, minus some. There are 360,000 or so clones in the sample; 80% to 90% occur only once, and 3.4% lies in the top ten. Treatment denoted: 15 to 20 received Ad26.COV2.S at low or high dose, single or two shots; a few received placebo; per-sample allocation not given. Following the first vaccine or placebo injection, samples were taken on day 63. This sample is part of a study of Ad26.COV2.S vaccination and SARS-CoV-2 variants. About the study: The authors gave Ad26.COV2.S intramuscularly, either once or twice 56 days apart.

Study findings and constraints: Reportedly, spike-specific CD8+ and CD4+ T cell responses achieved substantial breadth once vaccination had taken place. It is possible that the TCR breadth and depth analyses underestimated the total T cell responses.

The CDR3 length is 15 residues. The germline gives CDR1 LNHNV, CDR2 YYDKDF (reference sequence). After removal of 1 base from V and 5 bases from J, the junction contained 1 base not matched to a gene. The source material was peripheral blood, sampled in a trial of Ad26.COV2.S vaccine versus placebo. The V gene is TRBV15, the J gene TRBJ1-5; TRBD1 matches at 11 bases. The sequence came from a person aged 18-60 years who received the Ad26.COV2.S COVID-19 vaccine or a placebo. CDR3 amino acids: CATSRGGQGDQPQHF. In nucleotides, the CDR3 is TGTGCCACCAGCAGAGGGGGACAGGGGGATCAGCCCCAGCATTTT.